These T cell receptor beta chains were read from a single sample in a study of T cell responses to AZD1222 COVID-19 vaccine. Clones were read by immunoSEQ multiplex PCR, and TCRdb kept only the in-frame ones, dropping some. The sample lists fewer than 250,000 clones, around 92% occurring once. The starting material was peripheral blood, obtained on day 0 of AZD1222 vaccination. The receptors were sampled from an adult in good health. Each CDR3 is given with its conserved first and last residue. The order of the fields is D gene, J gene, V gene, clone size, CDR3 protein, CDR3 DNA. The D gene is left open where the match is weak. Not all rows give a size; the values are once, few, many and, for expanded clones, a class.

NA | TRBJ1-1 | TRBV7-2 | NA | CASSQSPGTEAFF | TGTGCCAGCAGTCAAAGCCCAGGTACTGAAGCTTTCTTT
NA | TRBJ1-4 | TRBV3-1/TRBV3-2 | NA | CASSQGGGGEKLFF | TGTGCCAGCAGCCAAGGTGGGGGAGGGGAAAAACTGTTTTTT
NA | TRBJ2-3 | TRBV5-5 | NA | CASSRSPADTQYF | TGTGCCAGCAGCCGTTCTCCCGCAGATACGCAGTATTTT
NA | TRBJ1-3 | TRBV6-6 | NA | CASSYVPGNTIYF | TGTGCCAGCAGTTATGTTCCCGGAAACACCATATATTTT
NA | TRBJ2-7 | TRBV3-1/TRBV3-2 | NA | CASSHGVHEQYF | TGTGCCAGCAGCCATGGCGTCCACGAGCAGTACTTC
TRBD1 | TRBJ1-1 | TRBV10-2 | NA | CASSRTGANTEAFF | TGCGCCAGCTCGCGGACAGGGGCGAACACTGAAGCTTTCTTT
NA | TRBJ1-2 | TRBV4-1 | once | CASSQPRNSYGYTF | TGCGCCAGCAGCCAGCCCCGGAACAGTTATGGCTACACCTTC
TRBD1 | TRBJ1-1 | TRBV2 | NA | CASSTQGAYTEAFF | TGTGCCAGCAGTACACAGGGGGCCTACACTGAAGCTTTCTTT
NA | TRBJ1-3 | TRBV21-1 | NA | CAKGMGVDRVLPNSGNTIYF | TGTGCCAAAGGGATGGGTGTGGACAGGGTTCTTCCGAACTCTGGAAACACCATATATTTT
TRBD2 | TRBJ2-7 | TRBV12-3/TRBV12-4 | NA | CASRPTGGKEQYF | TGTGCCAGCAGACCCACGGGGGGTAAGGAGCAGTACTTC
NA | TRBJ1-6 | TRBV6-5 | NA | CASSSGWDSPLHF | TGTGCCAGCAGTTCAGGATGGGATTCACCCCTCCACTTT
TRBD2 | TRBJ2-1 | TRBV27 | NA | CASGPRAGANEQFF | TGTGCCAGCGGACCCAGAGCGGGGGCCAATGAGCAGTTCTTC
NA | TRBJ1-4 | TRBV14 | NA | CASSQGLFATNEKLFF | TGTGCCAGCAGCCAAGGACTATTTGCAACTAATGAAAAACTGTTTTTT
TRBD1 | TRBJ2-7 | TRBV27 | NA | CASSTFKSGQIYEQYF | TGTGCCAGCAGCACATTTAAATCGGGACAGATCTACGAGCAGTACTTC
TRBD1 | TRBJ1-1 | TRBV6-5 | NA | CASRGTGGDTEAFF | TGTGCCAGCAGAGGGACAGGAGGGGACACTGAAGCTTTCTTT
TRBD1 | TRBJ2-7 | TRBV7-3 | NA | CASSLTGQGSYEQYF | TGTGCCAGCAGCTTAACGGGACAGGGATCCTACGAGCAGTACTTC
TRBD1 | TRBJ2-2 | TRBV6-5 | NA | CASSYGSGGDVGELFF | TGTGCCAGCAGTTACGGGTCAGGGGGCGATGTCGGGGAGCTGTTTTTT
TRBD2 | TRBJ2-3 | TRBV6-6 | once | CASSFLTSPSTDTQYF | TGTGCCAGCAGTTTCCTGACTAGCCCTAGCACAGATACGCAGTATTTT
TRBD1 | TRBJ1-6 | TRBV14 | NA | CASSQDQGQENSPLHF | TGTGCCAGCAGCCAAGATCAAGGACAGGAGAATTCACCCCTCCACTTT
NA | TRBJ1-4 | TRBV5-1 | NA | CASSSGVGGEKLFF | TGCGCCAGCAGCTCCGGGGTAGGGGGGGAAAAACTGTTTTTT
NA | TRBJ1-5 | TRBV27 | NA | CASRKRTLETNQPQHF | TGTGCCAGCAGGAAAAGGACACTAGAAACCAATCAGCCCCAGCATTTT
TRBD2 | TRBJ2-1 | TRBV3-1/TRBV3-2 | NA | CASSLRGANYNEQFF | TGTGCCAGCAGTCTGCGGGGGGCCAATTACAATGAGCAGTTCTTC
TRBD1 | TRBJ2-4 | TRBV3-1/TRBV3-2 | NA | CASSRQGARAKNIQYF | TGTGCCAGCAGCCGTCAGGGGGCGAGGGCCAAAAACATTCAGTACTTC
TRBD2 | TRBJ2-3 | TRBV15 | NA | CATSSTGTSGGMSGTDTQYF | TGTGCCACCAGCAGTACCGGGACTAGCGGGGGGATGTCTGGCACAGATACGCAGTATTTT
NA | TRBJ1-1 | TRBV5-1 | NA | CASSIQGTPNTEAFF | TGCGCCAGCAGCATACAGGGTACCCCGAACACTGAAGCTTTCTTT
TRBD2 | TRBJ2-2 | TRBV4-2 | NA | CASSQRGLAAGELFF | TGTGCCAGCAGCCAACGGGGACTAGCGGCCGGGGAGCTGTTTTTT
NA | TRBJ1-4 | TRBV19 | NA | CASTVRPLEKLFF | TGTGCCAGTACAGTCCGGCCCCTGGAAAAACTGTTTTTT
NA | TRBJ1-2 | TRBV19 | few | CASKENYGYTF | TGTGCCAGTAAAGAGAACTATGGCTACACCTTC
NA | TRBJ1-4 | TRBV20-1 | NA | CSASAPPTRTRNEKLFF | TGCAGTGCTAGTGCGCCGCCTACTAGGACCCGCAATGAAAAACTGTTTTTT
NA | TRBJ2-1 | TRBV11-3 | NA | CASSRESYNEQFF | TGTGCCAGCAGCCGAGAATCCTACAATGAGCAGTTCTTC
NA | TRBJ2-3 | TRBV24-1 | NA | CATSDLYDTQYF | TGTGCCACCAGTGATTTGTATGATACGCAGTATTTT
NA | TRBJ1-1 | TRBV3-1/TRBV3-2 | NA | CASSHRQVLYGEAFF | TGTGCCAGCAGCCACCGACAGGTTTTGTACGGTGAAGCTTTCTTT
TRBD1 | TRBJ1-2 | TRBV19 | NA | CASSGDRGRGGYTF | TGTGCCAGTAGTGGGGACAGGGGGCGCGGTGGCTACACCTTC
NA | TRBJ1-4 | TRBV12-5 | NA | CASGSGPRIPGPDPAGEKLFF | TGTGCTAGTGGTTCCGGACCGCGCATCCCGGGCCCAGACCCGGCCGGAGAAAAACTGTTTTTT
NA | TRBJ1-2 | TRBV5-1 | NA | CASSLAQGQGNYGYTF | TGCGCCAGCAGCTTGGCCCAGGGGCAGGGGAACTATGGCTACACCTTC
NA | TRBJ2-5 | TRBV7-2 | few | CASSRFAGMGETQYF | TGTGCCAGCAGCCGCTTTGCAGGGATGGGAGAGACCCAGTACTTC
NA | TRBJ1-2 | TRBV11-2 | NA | CASSLGLRYGYTF | TGTGCCAGCAGCTTAGGGTTACGCTATGGCTACACCTTC
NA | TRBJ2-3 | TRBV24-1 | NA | CATSPEGSGTDTQYF | TGTGCCACCTCCCCAGAGGGTAGCGGCACAGATACGCAGTATTTT
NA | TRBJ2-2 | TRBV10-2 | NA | CASKRGPGSDTGELFF | TGCGCCAGCAAGAGGGGTCCCGGGTCGGACACCGGGGAGCTGTTTTTT
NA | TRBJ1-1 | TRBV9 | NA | CASSPTPVDTEAFF | TGTGCCAGCAGCCCTACTCCGGTGGACACTGAAGCTTTCTTT